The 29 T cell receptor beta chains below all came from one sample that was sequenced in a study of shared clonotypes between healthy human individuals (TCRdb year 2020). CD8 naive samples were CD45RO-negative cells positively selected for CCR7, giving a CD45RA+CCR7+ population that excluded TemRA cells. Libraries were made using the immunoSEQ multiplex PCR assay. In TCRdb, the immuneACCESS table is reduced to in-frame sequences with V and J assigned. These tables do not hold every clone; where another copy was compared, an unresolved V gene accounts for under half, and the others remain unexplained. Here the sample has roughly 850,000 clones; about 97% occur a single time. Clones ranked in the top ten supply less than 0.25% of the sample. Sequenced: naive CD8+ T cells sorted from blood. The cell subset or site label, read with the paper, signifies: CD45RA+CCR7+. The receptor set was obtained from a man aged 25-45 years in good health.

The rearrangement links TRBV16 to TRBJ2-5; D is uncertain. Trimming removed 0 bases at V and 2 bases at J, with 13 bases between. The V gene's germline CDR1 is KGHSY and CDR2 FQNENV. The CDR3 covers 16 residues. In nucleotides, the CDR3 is TGTGCCAGCAGCCAATCTATCACAACAGATCAAGAGACCCAGTACTTC. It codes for CASSQSITTDQETQYF.

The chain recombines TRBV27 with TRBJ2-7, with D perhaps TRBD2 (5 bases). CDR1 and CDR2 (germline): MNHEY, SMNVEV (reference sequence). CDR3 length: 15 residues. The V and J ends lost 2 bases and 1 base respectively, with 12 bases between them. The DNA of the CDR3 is TGTGCCAGCAGTTTACCGTCCCGGGGATCCTACGAGCAGTACTTC. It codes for CASSLPSRGSYEQYF.

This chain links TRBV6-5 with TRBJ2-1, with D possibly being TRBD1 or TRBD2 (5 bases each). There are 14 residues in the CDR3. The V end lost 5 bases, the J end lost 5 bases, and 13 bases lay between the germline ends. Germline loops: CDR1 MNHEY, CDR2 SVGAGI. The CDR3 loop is CASSRRDLNNEQFF. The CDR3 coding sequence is TGTGCCAGCAGTCGCCGGGACCTGAACAATGAGCAGTTCTTC.

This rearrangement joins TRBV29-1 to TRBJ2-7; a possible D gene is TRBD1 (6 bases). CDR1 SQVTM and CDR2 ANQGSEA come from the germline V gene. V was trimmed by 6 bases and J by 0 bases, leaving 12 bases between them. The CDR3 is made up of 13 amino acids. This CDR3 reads CSVHTGSSYEQYF. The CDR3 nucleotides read TGCAGCGTCCACACAGGGAGCTCCTACGAGCAGTACTTC.

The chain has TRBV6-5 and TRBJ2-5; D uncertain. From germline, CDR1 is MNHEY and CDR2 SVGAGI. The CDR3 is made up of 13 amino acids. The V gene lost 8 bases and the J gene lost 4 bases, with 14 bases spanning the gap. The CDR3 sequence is CASYIGVGETQYF. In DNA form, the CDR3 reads TGTGCCAGCTATATTGGGGTTGGAGAGACCCAGTACTTC.

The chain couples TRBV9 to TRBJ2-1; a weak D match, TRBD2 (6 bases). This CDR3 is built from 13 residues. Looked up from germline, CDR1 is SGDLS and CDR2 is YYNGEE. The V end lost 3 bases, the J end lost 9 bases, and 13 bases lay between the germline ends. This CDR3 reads CASSGDSPSEQFF. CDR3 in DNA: TGTGCCAGCAGCGGGGACTCCCCCAGTGAGCAGTTCTTC.

CDR3 amino acids: CASSSRGLPGGAPYNEQFF. The CDR3 DNA sequence: TGTGCCAGCAGTTCCCGGGGCCTGCCGGGGGGAGCCCCCTACAATGAGCAGTTCTTC. This sequence joins TRBV7-9 and TRBJ2-1; 7 nucleotides align to TRBD2. CDR1 SEHNR and CDR2 FQNEAQ come from the germline V gene (reference sequence). CDR3 size: 19 residues. Losses at the gene ends were 6 bases for V and 2 bases for J; bases not matched to a gene: 19.

Here the CDR3 DNA reads TGTGCCAGCAGTCAGCTGACAGGGTTCAGACAGCCCCAGCATTTT. Amino acids: CASSQLTGFRQPQHF. The rearrangement uses TRBV27 and TRBJ1-5, with 7 bases identical to TRBD1. Germline CDR1 is MNHEY and CDR2 is SMNVEV (reference sequence). The J segment lost 7 bases and the V segment lost 5 bases, leaving 11 bases of the junction unmatched. There are 15 residues in the CDR3.

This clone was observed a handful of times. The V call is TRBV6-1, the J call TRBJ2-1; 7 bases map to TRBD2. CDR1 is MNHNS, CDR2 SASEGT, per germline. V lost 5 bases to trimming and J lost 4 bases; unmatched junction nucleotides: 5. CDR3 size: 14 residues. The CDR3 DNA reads TGTGCCAGCAGTTTGGGGGGGGGATACAATGAGCAGTTCTTC. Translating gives CASSLGGGYNEQFF.

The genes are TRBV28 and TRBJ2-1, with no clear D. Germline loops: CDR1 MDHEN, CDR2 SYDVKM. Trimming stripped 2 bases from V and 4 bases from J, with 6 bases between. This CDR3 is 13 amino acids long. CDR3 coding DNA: TGTGCCAGCAGTTTAGACTCGTACAATGAGCAGTTCTTC. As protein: CASSLDSYNEQFF.

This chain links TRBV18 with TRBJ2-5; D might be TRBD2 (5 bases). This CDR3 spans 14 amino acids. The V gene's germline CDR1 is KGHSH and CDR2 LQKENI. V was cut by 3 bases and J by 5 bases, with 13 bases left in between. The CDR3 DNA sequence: TGTGCCAGCTCACCCGGAGGATTTGTCGAGACCCAGTACTTC. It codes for CASSPGGFVETQYF.

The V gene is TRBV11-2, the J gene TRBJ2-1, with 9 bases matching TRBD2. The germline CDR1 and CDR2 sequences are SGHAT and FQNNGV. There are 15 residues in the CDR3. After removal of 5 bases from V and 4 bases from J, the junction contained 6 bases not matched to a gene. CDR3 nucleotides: TGTGCCAGCAGCCGTCCGGGACTAGCATACAATGAGCAGTTCTTC. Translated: CASSRPGLAYNEQFF.

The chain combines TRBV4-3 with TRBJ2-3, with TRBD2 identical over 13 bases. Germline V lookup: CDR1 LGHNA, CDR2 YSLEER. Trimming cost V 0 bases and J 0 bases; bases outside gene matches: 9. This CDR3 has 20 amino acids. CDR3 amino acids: CASSQDGGTSGKYSTDTQYF. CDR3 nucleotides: TGCGCCAGCAGCCAAGATGGAGGGACTAGCGGGAAATATAGCACAGATACGCAGTATTTT.

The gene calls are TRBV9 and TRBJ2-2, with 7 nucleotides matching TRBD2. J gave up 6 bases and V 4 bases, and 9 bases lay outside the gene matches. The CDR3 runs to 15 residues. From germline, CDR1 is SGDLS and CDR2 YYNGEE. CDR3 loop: CASSISGNTPGELFF. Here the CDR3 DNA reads TGTGCCAGCAGCATCAGCGGGAATACGCCCGGGGAGCTGTTTTTT. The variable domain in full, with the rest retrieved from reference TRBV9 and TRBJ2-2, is DSGVTQTPKHLITATGQRVTLRCSPRSGDLSVYWYQQSLDQGLQFLIQYYNGEERAKGNILERFSAQQFPDLHSELNLSSLELGDSALYFCASSISGNTPGELFFGEGSRLTVL.

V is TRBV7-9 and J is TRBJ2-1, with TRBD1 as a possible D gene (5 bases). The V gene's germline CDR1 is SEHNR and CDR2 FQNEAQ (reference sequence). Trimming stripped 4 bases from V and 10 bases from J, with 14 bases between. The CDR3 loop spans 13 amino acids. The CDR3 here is CASSSAGYWEQFF. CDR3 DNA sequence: TGTGCCAGCAGCTCAGCAGGGTATTGGGAGCAGTTCTTC.

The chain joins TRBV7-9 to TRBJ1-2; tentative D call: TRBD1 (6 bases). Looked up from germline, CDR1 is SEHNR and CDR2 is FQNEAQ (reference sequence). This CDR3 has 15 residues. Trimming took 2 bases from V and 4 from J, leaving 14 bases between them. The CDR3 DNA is TGTGCCAGCAGCTTAACGACAGGCCCTGTCTATGGCTACACCTTC. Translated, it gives CASSLTTGPVYGYTF.

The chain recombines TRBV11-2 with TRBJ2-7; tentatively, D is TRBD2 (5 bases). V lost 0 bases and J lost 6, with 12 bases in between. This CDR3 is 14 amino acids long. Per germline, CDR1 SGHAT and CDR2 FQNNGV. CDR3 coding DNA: TGTGCCAGCAGCTTAGATCCTCTAGGAGGCGAGCAGTACTTC. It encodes CASSLDPLGGEQYF.

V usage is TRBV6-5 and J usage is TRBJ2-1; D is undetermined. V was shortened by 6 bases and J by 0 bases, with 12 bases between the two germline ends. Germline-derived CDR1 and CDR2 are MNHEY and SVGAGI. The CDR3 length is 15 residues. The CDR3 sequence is CASRRTVSSYNEQFF. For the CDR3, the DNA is TGTGCCAGCAGAAGGACGGTGAGCTCCTACAATGAGCAGTTCTTC.

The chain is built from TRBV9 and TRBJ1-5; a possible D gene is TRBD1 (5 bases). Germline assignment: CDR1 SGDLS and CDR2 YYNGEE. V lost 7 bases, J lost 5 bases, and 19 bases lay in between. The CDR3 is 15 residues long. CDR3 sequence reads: CASSGRGTYDQPQHF. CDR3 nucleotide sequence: TGTGCCAGCTCCGGACGGGGGACCTACGATCAGCCCCAGCATTTT.

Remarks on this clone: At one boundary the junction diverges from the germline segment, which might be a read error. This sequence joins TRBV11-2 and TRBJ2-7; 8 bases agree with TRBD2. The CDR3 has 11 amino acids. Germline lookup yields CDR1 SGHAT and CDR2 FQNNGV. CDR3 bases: TGTGCCAGCAGCTCGATAGCGGGAAAGGTTTTC. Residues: CASSSIAGKVF.

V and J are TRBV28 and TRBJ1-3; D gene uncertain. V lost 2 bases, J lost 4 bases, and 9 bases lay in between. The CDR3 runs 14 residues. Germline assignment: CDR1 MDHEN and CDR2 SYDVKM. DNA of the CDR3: TGTGCCAGCAGTTTAAAAGGTTCAGGAAACACCATATATTTT. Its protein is CASSLKGSGNTIYF.

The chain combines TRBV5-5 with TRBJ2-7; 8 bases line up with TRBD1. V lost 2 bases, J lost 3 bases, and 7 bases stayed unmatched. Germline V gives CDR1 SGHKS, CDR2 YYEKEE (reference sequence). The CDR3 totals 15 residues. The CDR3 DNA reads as TGTGCCAGCAGCTTCCCCGGGACAGGCGGCTACGAGCAGTACTTC. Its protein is CASSFPGTGGYEQYF.

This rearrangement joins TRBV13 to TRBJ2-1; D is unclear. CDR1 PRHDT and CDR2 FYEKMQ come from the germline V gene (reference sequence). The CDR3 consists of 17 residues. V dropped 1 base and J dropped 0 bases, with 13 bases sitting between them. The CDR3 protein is CASSLVSLSSSYNEQFF. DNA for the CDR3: TGTGCCAGCAGCTTAGTTTCTCTCTCGAGCTCCTACAATGAGCAGTTCTTC.

DNA for the CDR3: TGTGCCAGCAGCTCGTTTACAGGGAATCCTGGTCAGCCCCAGCATTTT. Translating it yields CASSSFTGNPGQPQHF. The chain combines TRBV5-6 with TRBJ1-5; tentatively, D is TRBD1 (6 bases). The length of the CDR3 is 16 residues. CDR1 and CDR2 from the germline V gene are SGHDT and YYEEEE. V dropped 3 bases and J dropped 6 bases, with 19 bases sitting between them.

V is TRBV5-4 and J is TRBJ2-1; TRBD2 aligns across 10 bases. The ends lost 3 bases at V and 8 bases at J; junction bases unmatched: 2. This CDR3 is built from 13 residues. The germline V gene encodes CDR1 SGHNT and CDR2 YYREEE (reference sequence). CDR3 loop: CASSSGTSDEQFF. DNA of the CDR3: TGTGCCAGCAGCTCGGGGACTAGCGATGAGCAGTTCTTC.

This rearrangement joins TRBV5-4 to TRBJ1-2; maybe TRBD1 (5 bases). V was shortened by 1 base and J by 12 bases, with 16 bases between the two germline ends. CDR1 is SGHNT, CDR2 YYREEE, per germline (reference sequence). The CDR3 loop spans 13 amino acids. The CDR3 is CASSLMTEGTNTF. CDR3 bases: TGTGCCAGCAGCTTGATGACAGAGGGGACGAACACCTTC.

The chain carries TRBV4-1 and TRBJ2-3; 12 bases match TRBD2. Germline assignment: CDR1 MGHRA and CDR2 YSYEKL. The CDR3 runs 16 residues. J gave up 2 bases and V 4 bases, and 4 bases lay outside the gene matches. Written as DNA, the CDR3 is TGCGCCAGCAGCCCCCGGACTAGCGGGGCCACAGATACGCAGTATTTT. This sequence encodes CASSPRTSGATDTQYF.

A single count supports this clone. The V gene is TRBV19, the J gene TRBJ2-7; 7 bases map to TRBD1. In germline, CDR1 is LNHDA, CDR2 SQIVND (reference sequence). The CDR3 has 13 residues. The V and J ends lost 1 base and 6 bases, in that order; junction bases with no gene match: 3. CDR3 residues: CASSIVGTAEQYF. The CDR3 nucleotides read TGTGCCAGTAGTATAGTAGGGACAGCCGAGCAGTACTTC. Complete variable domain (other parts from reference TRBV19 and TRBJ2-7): DGGITQSPKYLFRKEGQNVTLSCEQNLNHDAMYWYRQDPGQGLRLIYYSQIVNDFQKGDIAEGYSVSREKKESFPLTVTSAQKNPTAFYLCASSIVGTAEQYFGPGTRLTVT.

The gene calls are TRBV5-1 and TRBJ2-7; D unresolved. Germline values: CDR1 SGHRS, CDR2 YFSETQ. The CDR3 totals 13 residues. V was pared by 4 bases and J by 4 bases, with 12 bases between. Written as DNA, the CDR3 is TGCGCCAGCAGCCCTGGCGAGTCGTACGAGCAGTACTTC. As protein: CASSPGESYEQYF.